Listed here are 2 T cell receptor beta chains from one sample, sequenced in a study of cytomegalovirus exposure and HLA in healthy donors (dated by TCRdb to 2016 to 2017). To prepare the library, the immunoSEQ multiplex PCR assay was applied. TCRdb re-hosts the immuneACCESS table, in-frame sequences only. Its copies lack some clones; in the studies checked, an unresolved V gene accounts for under half of them, and the cause for the rest is not known. This sample comprises fewer than 350,000 clones, 88% of them detected only once. The ten largest clones represent over 0.85% of the sample. The source material was PBMCs. The receptors originated from a woman under 30 in good health and CMV-seronegative.

V is TRBV6-5 and J is TRBJ2-7; 8 nucleotides line up with TRBD1. Germline V gene sequence: CDR1 MNHEY, CDR2 SVGAGI. After removal of 0 bases from V and 3 bases from J, the junction contained 4 bases not matched to a gene. This CDR3 has 15 residues. CDR3 amino acids: CASSYSRQGHYEQYF. The CDR3 DNA sequence: TGTGCCAGCAGTTACTCCCGACAGGGGCACTACGAGCAGTACTTC.

The chain recombines TRBV6-1 with TRBJ2-7; D may be TRBD1 (5 bases). V gave up 4 bases and J gave up 1 base, with 20 bases separating them. The CDR3 has 17 amino acids. In germline, CDR1 is MNHNS, CDR2 SASEGT. The CDR3 coding sequence is TGTGCCAGCAGTGGCAACCTGGACACCCGAGTGTCCTACGAGCAGTACTTC. Translation gives CASSGNLDTRVSYEQYF.